This TCR beta chain was captured by sequencing in a study of identical twins. TCRdb re-called the 5' RACE reads with MiXCR, one entry per CDR3 protein. The sample contains approximately 300,000 distinct CDR3 sequences, just under 9.5% of which appear only once. Study-wide points: Within twin pairs, the out-of-frame alpha sequences they shared showed excess low generation probability. Within cord blood, abundant beta clonotypes carried fewer insertions, but memory repertoires showed no such trend.

Details on this clonotype: What it recognizes is unknown.

This CDR3 has 14 amino acids. Germline CDR1 LNHDA, CDR2 SQIVND (reference sequence). V was trimmed by 2 bases and J by 4 bases, leaving 12 bases between them. These data also formed part of another study, on yellow fever vaccine responses in identical twins.

What was sequenced was CD8+ T cells sorted from blood. This sequence was found in a woman under 30 in good health. This rearrangement joins TRBV19 to TRBJ2-7, with D unresolved. The CDR3 nucleotides read TGTGCCAGTAGTATACCAGGCAGTGGGTACGAGCAGTACTTC. This gives the protein CASSIPGSGYEQYF.